One sample yielded the 12 T cell receptor beta chains listed below, sequenced in a study of T cells in Graves' hyperthyroidism and ophthalmopathy. RNA transcripts provided the source from which TCR beta CDR3 regions were amplified. Carried out on the TCR CDR3, a first-round RT-PCR used the HTBI primer set. TCRdb re-analysed the multiplex PCR reads in MiXCR, keeping a single row per CDR3 protein. The sample shows 500,000 to 600,000 distinct CDR3 sequences, just under 20% of them seen only once. Sequenced input: blood. The receptors shown here come from a man in his forties with Graves' ophthalmopathy.

This clonotype showed up just a few times. The gene calls are TRBV28 and TRBJ1-4; TRBD1 matches at 8 bases. The germline V gene encodes CDR1 MDHEN and CDR2 SYDVKM. The CDR3 covers 16 residues. V lost 3 bases and J lost 8; bases outside the gene matches: 11. DNA of the CDR3: TGTGCCAGCAGTTTGCGGGCAGGGGGCTCTCTAGAAAAACTGTTTTTT. Its translation: CASSLRAGGSLEKLFF.

This clonotype was observed a few times. The J gene is TRBJ2-5, the V gene TRBV6-2 or TRBV6-3; 10 bases line up with TRBD2. The ends lost 0 bases at V and 4 bases at J; junction bases unmatched: 5. The CDR3 length is 16 residues. Germline CDR1 and CDR2: MNHEY and SVGEGT. In DNA form, the CDR3 reads TGTGCCAGCAGTTACTCTAGCGGGAGGCCCCCAGAGACCCAGTACTTC. This encodes CASSYSSGRPPETQYF.

A note on this clonotype: The junction departs from germline at one end; a sequencing error may be responsible. The chain combines TRBV19 with TRBJ2-7; 9 bases line up with TRBD1. Germline assignment: CDR1 LNHDA and CDR2 SQIVND (reference sequence). The CDR3 is 15 amino acids. The CDR3 region has the DNA TGCGCCAGTAGTGAAACCGGGACAGGGTTGTACGAGCAGTACTTC. It translates to CASSETGTGLYEQYF.

This clonotype was detected many times. V is TRBV6-6 and J is TRBJ2-5; D might be TRBD1 or TRBD2, each matching 5 bases. V gave up 2 bases and J gave up 0 bases, with 13 bases separating them. The CDR3 totals 16 residues. CDR1 and CDR2 from the germline V gene are MNHNY and SVGAGI (reference sequence). The CDR3: CASSYHTGTYQETQYF. CDR3 coding DNA: TGTGCCAGCAGTTACCACACCGGGACGTACCAAGAGACCCAGTACTTC.

The chain combines TRBV6-1 with TRBJ1-5, with D unresolved. This CDR3 has 13 residues. In germline, CDR1 is MNHNS, CDR2 SASEGT. The ends were cut back, 3 bases at V and 5 bases at J, with 8 bases in the middle. CDR3 amino acids: CASSEGRDQPQHF. CDR3 DNA: TGTGCCAGCAGTGAGGGCCGGGATCAGCCCCAGCATTTT.

This clonotype has only a few counts. This rearrangement joins TRBV18 to TRBJ1-4; D remains ambiguous. V lost 3 bases and J 7 bases, leaving 12 bases between the germline ends. CDR1 and CDR2 (germline): KGHSH, LQKENI. The CDR3 length is 14 residues. The chain's CDR3 is CASSPTSSLEKLFF. The CDR3 coding sequence is TGTGCCAGCTCACCGACATCCTCGCTTGAAAAACTGTTTTTT.

This clonotype was seen many times. At one end the junction does not follow the germline gene, possibly because of a read error. V gene TRBV2 combines with J gene TRBJ2-5; no reliable D call. Germline CDR1 SNHLY, CDR2 FYNNEI. The CDR3 totals 13 residues. The CDR3 DNA is TGTGCCAGCCGTGATTCACCCCTGAAGACCCAGTACTTC. Translating it yields CASRDSPLKTQYF.

The table lists this clonotype with a few counts. This rearrangement joins TRBV7-2 to TRBJ2-5, with 10 bases aligning to TRBD2. The germline V gene has CDR1 SGHTA and CDR2 FQGNSA. J was trimmed by 0 bases and V by 2 bases; bases with no gene match: 3. The CDR3 has 16 residues. CDR3 DNA sequence: TGTGCCAGCAGCTTACATGGGACTAGCGACCAAGAGACCCAGTACTTC. Its translation is CASSLHGTSDQETQYF. Full variable domain (remainder filled in from reference TRBV7-2 and TRBJ2-5): GAGVSQSPSNKVTEKGKDVELRCDPISGHTALYWYRQSLGQGLEFLIYFQGNSAPDKSGLPSDRFSAERTGGSVSTLTIQRTQQEDSAVYLCASSLHGTSDQETQYFGPGTRLLVL.

The table lists this clonotype with many counts. The chain couples TRBV28 to TRBJ1-1; 8 nucleotides agree with TRBD1. CDR1 MDHEN and CDR2 SYDVKM come from the germline V gene. The trim removed 6 bases at V and 1 base at J, leaving 7 bases unmatched. The CDR3 length is 15 residues. The CDR3 DNA sequence: TGTGCCAGCAGGGGAATTGGGACAGGGAACACTGAAGCTTTCTTT. Its protein product is CASRGIGTGNTEAFF.

The gene calls are TRBV9 and TRBJ2-1; D may correspond to TRBD1 or TRBD2 (6 bases each). Trimming took 2 bases from V and 8 from J, leaving 20 bases between them. This CDR3 comprises 16 residues. Germline assignment: CDR1 SGDLS and CDR2 YYNGEE. CDR3 nucleotide sequence: TGTGCCAGCAGCGTCTCGGCATGGGGGGCCGGGGATGAGCAGTTCTTC. Its protein is CASSVSAWGAGDEQFF.

This clonotype was counted many times. The V and J genes are TRBV7-8 and TRBJ2-7; tentatively, D is TRBD1 or TRBD2 (5 bases each). V was cut by 3 bases and J by 0 bases, with 12 bases left in between. The germline CDR1 and CDR2 sequences are SGHVS and FQNEAQ. CDR3 length equals 15 residues. The CDR3 here is CASSLWGKSSYEQYF. CDR3 nucleotides: TGTGCCAGCAGCTTGTGGGGGAAAAGCTCCTACGAGCAGTACTTC. Looking up the rest from reference TRBV7-8 and TRBJ2-7 gives the full variable domain: GAGVSQSPRYKVAKRGQDVALRCDPISGHVSLFWYQQALGQGPEFLTYFQNEAQLDKSGLPSDRFFAERPEGSVSTLKIQRTQQEDSAVYLCASSLWGKSSYEQYFGPGTRLTVT.

This clonotype was seen at least ten times. Here the CDR3 reads CASGGDNNEQFF. CDR3 DNA: TGTGCGTCTGGGGGGGATAACAATGAGCAGTTCTTC. V is TRBV11-2 and J is TRBJ2-1; TRBD2 aligns across 7 bases. In germline, CDR1 is SGHAT, CDR2 FQNNGV. The CDR3 length is 12 residues. Variable domain in full (rest from reference TRBV11-2 and TRBJ2-1): EAGVAQSPRYKIIEKRQSVAFWCNPISGHATLYWYQQILGQGPKLLIQFQNNGVVDDSQLPKDRFSAERLKGVDSTLKIQPAKLEDSAVYLCASGGDNNEQFFGPGTRLTVL.